Below are 8 T cell receptor beta chains sequenced from a single sample in a study of persistence of HIV-infected CD4 T cells. The antigens these receptors bind are not known. An overlapping HIV-1 Gag peptide pool stimulated these cells at 0.85 to 1 ug/peptide/mL. Memory cells lacking CD40L and CD69 with high CD45RO were sorted. Sequencing used immunoSEQ version 4 in survey mode. The method was immunoSEQ multiplex PCR; TCRdb's version includes in-frame clones alone and lacks a portion of them. The sample shows about 60,000 clones, under 80% of them seen only once. The sample in question was CD4+ T cells sorted from PBMCs after roughly 20-hour stimulation, obtained from a patient who received antiretroviral therapy. Receptors were obtained from an adult man with HIV who was CMV-seropositive.

The gene calls are TRBV10-1 and TRBJ1-2, with 7 nucleotides matching TRBD1. CDR3 length: 15 amino acids. CDR1 is WNHNN and CDR2 is SYGVQD in the germline V gene (reference sequence). J gave up 8 bases and V 3 bases, and 12 bases lay outside the gene matches. CDR3 in DNA: TGCGCCAGCAGTGAAACCCTGACAGGGACGAGGGGCTACACCTTC. It encodes CASSETLTGTRGYTF.

The chain couples TRBV6-1 to TRBJ2-1; 9 positions agree with TRBD2. CDR1 and CDR2 from the germline V gene are MNHNS and SASEGT. V lost 2 bases and J lost 4; bases outside the gene matches: 6. The CDR3 length is 16 residues. Written as DNA, the CDR3 is TGTGCCAGCAGTGAAATGGGAGCGGGGGGATACAATGAGCAGTTCTTC. Its protein is CASSEMGAGGYNEQFF.

The J gene is TRBJ2-2, the V gene TRBV4-1; the D gene is possibly TRBD2 (5 bases). CDR1 and CDR2 from the germline V gene are MGHRA and YSYEKL. This CDR3 is built from 18 residues. V was clipped by 3 bases and J by 0 bases, with 17 bases between them. The CDR3 here is CASSHSTEGIANTGELFF. The CDR3 DNA reads as TGCGCCAGCAGCCACTCCACTGAGGGAATTGCGAACACCGGGGAGCTGTTTTTT.

V usage is TRBV6-1 and J usage is TRBJ1-3; D not certain. Germline assignment: CDR1 MNHNS and CDR2 SASEGT. Trimming removed 1 base from V and 0 bases from J, with 10 bases in between. This CDR3 has 16 residues. The CDR3, as DNA: TGTGCCAGCAGTGAAGGGGAGTCCCGCTCTGGAAACACCATATATTTT. Its protein is CASSEGESRSGNTIYF.

This chain connects TRBV28 to TRBJ1-5; no reliable D call. V was shortened by 2 bases and J by 0 bases, with 8 bases between the two germline ends. Germline V lookup: CDR1 MDHEN, CDR2 SYDVKM. The CDR3 totals 15 residues. CDR3 bases: TGTGCCAGCAGTTTAGGCGGAAATAGCAATCAGCCCCAGCATTTT. Protein: CASSLGGNSNQPQHF.

The chain has TRBV4-1 and TRBJ2-3, with a possible D match to TRBD1 (5 bases). The V gene's germline CDR1 is MGHRA and CDR2 YSYEKL. The CDR3 runs to 17 residues. The germline V and J ends were trimmed by 1 base and 2 bases, with 16 bases remaining between them. Here the CDR3 DNA reads TGCGCCAGCAGCCAAGGAGAAACAGGCCTACCCACAGATACGCAGTATTTT. Its protein product is CASSQGETGLPTDTQYF.

This sequence joins TRBV5-1 and TRBJ2-7; 8 bases map to TRBD1. The germline CDR1 and CDR2 sequences are SGHRS and YFSETQ. With V trimmed by 4 bases and J by 2 bases, 5 bases remained unmatched. The CDR3 totals 14 residues. CDR3 nucleotide sequence: TGCGCCAGCAGCGTGGGACAGGCCGCCTACGAGCAGTACTTC. It codes for CASSVGQAAYEQYF.

The V and J genes are TRBV24-1 and TRBJ2-3; 11 bases are a match to TRBD2. The length of the CDR3 is 16 residues. V gave up 4 bases and J gave up 5 bases; unmatched junction bases: 7. CDR1 is KGHDR, CDR2 SFDVKD, per germline. CDR3 loop: CATSDHSGGAGDTQYF. The CDR3 DNA sequence: TGTGCCACCAGTGACCATAGCGGGGGGGCGGGAGATACGCAGTATTTT.